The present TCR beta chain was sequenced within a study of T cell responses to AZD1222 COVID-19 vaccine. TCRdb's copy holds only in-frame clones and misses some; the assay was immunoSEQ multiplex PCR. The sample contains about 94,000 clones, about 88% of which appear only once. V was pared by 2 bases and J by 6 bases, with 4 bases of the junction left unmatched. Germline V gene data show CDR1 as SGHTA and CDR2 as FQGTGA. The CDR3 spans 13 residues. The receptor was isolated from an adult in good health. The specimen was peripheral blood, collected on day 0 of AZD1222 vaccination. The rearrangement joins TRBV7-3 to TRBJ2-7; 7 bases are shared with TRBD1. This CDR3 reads CASSLRSGGEQYF. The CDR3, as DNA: TGTGCCAGCAGCTTACGCTCAGGGGGCGAGCAGTACTTC.